The T cell receptor (beta chain) under discussion was sequenced for a study of blood T cell repertoires in COVID-19. Study background: Acute-phase and convalescent COVID-19 samples originated in the United States, Italy and Spain. Nucleic acid was either cDNA or gDNA, and it came from T cells, B-cell-depleted T cells, or PBMCs.

V lost 0 bases and J 0 bases, leaving 6 bases between the germline ends. CDR1 KGHSH and CDR2 LQKENI come from the germline V gene. The CDR3 has 16 residues. Authors' analysis steps: Reference gene primer amplification in the assay estimated nucleated cell counts. Libraries were prepared by immunoSEQ multiplex PCR; TCRdb keeps only in-frame clonotypes and omits some of them. That table is the source of V, J and clone size, and D and trimming were worked out from the DNA. The repertoire holds some 81,000 clones, around 90% seen once, with around 0.93% in the top ten. The specimen was peripheral blood. The receptor's source is a woman in her forties or fifties in a cohort sampled during active COVID-19. V and J are TRBV18 and TRBJ2-6, with D possibly being TRBD2 (6 bases). The CDR3 loop is CASSPPRDSGANVLTF. The DNA for the CDR3 is TGTGCCAGCTCACCACCGCGGGACTCTGGGGCCAACGTCCTGACTTTC.